These 22 T cell receptor beta chains share one sample of origin, sequenced in a study of shared T cell receptors in the human thymus (dated by TCRdb to the early 2020s). The method behind the library was the immunoSEQ multiplex PCR assay. Imported from immuneACCESS, the table was reduced by TCRdb to in-frame sequences with V and J called. These copies leave out some clones; in studies compared against another copy, an unresolved V gene accounts for under half, and the cause of the remainder is not known. Within this sample are approximately 730,000 clones, with approximately 85% of them counted one time only. The ten largest clonotypes hold more than 0.01% of the sample. The same sample was also used in a study of human thymus T cells.

The sequencing sample was made of thymocytes. These receptors all stem from a girl in the first two years of life with a congenital heart defect. Donor details come from another sample of the same person, matched by shared clones.

CDR3 sequence reads: CASSPNTGPPGSGYTF. CDR3 DNA: TGTGCCAGCAGTCCAAACACAGGGCCCCCTGGGAGTGGCTACACCTTC. This chain connects TRBV14 to TRBJ1-2; a possible D gene is TRBD1 (6 bases). Deletions cut 6 bases from V and 7 bases from J, with 24 bases between. Looked up from germline, CDR1 is SGHDN and CDR2 is FVKESK. The CDR3 extends over 16 amino acids.

The rearrangement uses TRBV28 and TRBJ1-4; TRBD1 matches 9 bases. V shed 2 bases, J shed 3 bases, and the junction held 13 bases outside the gene matches. Germline-derived CDR1 and CDR2 are MDHEN and SYDVKM. This CDR3 has 19 amino acids. The chain's CDR3 is CASSLLTDRGKAANEKLFF. For the CDR3, the DNA is TGTGCCAGCAGTTTACTCACCGACAGGGGGAAAGCGGCTAATGAAAAACTGTTTTTT.

A remark on this clone: Different DNA sequences within this sample yield the same CDR3. J is TRBJ1-2 and V is TRBV6-1, with unresolved D. The CDR3 sequence is 12 residues long. Trimming took 5 bases from V and 3 from J, leaving 7 bases between them. CDR1 and CDR2 (germline): MNHNS, SASEGT. DNA for the CDR3: TGTGCCAGCAGTCCCGTTTACTATGGCTACACCTTC. This translates into CASSPVYYGYTF.

This clone was seen just once. The V gene is TRBV5-4, the J gene TRBJ1-5; D ambiguous. The CDR3 loop spans 14 amino acids. The V gene's germline CDR1 is SGHNT and CDR2 YYREEE (reference sequence). V was clipped by 4 bases and J by 6 bases, with 14 bases between them. The CDR3, as DNA: TGTGCCAGCAGCCCAAGTCCCTCGGGTCAGCCCCAGCATTTT. Translation: CASSPSPSGQPQHF.

V and J are TRBV7-2 and TRBJ2-7, with D possibly TRBD2 on 6 matching bases. The CDR3 loop spans 15 amino acids. V lost 5 bases and J 3 bases, leaving 17 bases between the germline ends. Germline loops: CDR1 SGHTA, CDR2 FQGNSA. The CDR3 sequence: CASSLFGDSYYEQYF. The CDR3 bases are TGTGCCAGCAGCCTATTTGGGGACTCCTACTACGAGCAGTACTTC.

This chain joins TRBV29-1 and TRBJ2-7; 8 bases match TRBD1. Germline CDR1 SQVTM, CDR2 ANQGSEA. J gave up 6 bases and V 6 bases, and 13 bases lay outside the gene matches. This CDR3 is 14 amino acids long. CDR3 sequence reads: CSVGGFDRGGEQYF. Here the CDR3 DNA reads TGCAGCGTGGGGGGATTCGACAGGGGAGGCGAGCAGTACTTC.

This chain joins TRBV2 and TRBJ2-5, with 8 bases identical to TRBD1. The germline gives CDR1 SNHLY, CDR2 FYNNEI. With V trimmed by 3 bases and J by 3 bases, 6 bases remained unmatched. CDR3 length equals 15 residues. CDR3 in amino acids: CASSDRGQDEETQYF. CDR3 DNA: TGTGCCAGCAGTGACAGGGGGCAGGATGAAGAGACCCAGTACTTC.

This chain joins TRBV13 and TRBJ2-5; 7 bases match TRBD2. V trimming: 0 bases; J trimming: 1 base; junction bases outside the gene matches: 11. There are 18 residues in the CDR3. Germline V gene lookup returns CDR1 PRHDT and CDR2 FYEKMQ (reference sequence). CDR3 sequence: CASSLGIRASGVQETQYF. The CDR3 bases are TGTGCCAGCAGCTTAGGGATACGCGCAAGCGGGGTCCAAGAGACCCAGTACTTC.

The chain recombines TRBV18 with TRBJ2-2, with D maybe TRBD2 (5 bases). In germline, CDR1 is KGHSH, CDR2 LQKENI. Trimming removed 2 bases from V and 8 bases from J, with 15 bases in between. This CDR3 has 15 residues. The CDR3 bases are TGTGCCAGCTCACCAGGGAGAACAAAGGTGGGGGAGCTGTTTTTT. This translates into CASSPGRTKVGELFF. Full variable domain (rest looked up from reference TRBV18 and TRBJ2-2): NAGVMQNPRHLVRRRGQEARLRCSPMKGHSHVYWYRQLPEEGLKFMVYLQKENIIDESGMPKERFSAEFPKEGPSILRIQQVVRGDSAAYFCASSPGRTKVGELFFGEGSRLTVL.

The chain employs TRBV7-2 and TRBJ2-1, with D tentatively TRBD2 (6 bases). This CDR3 has 15 amino acids. Trimming removed 2 bases from V and 5 bases from J, with 13 bases in between. The germline CDR1 and CDR2 sequences are SGHTA and FQGNSA. The DNA for the CDR3 is TGTGCCAGCAGCTTACCGGGAGTGTTGAACAATGAGCAGTTCTTC. Its protein product is CASSLPGVLNNEQFF. The full variable domain, rest sourced from reference TRBV7-2 and TRBJ2-1, is GAGVSQSPSNKVTEKGKDVELRCDPISGHTALYWYRQSLGQGLEFLIYFQGNSAPDKSGLPSDRFSAERTGGSVSTLTIQRTQQEDSAVYLCASSLPGVLNNEQFFGPGTRLTVL.

The V gene is TRBV7-6, the J gene TRBJ2-2, with a possible D match to TRBD1 (5 bases). The CDR3 runs 17 residues. Trimming shortened V by 7 bases and J by 4 bases, and 22 bases separated the two germline ends. Germline CDR1 SGHVS, CDR2 FNYEAQ. The CDR3 sequence: CASTPPPRTPLTGELFF. The CDR3 DNA reads as TGTGCCAGCACCCCGCCGCCAAGGACACCCCTCACCGGGGAGCTGTTTTTT.

The chain carries TRBV10-1 and TRBJ2-2, with TRBD2 matching over 13 bases. Trimming removed 6 bases from V and 1 base from J; junction bases left unmatched: 5. The CDR3 consists of 17 residues. From germline, CDR1 is WNHNN and CDR2 SYGVQD (reference sequence). The CDR3 reads CASSSTSGGMNTGELFF. CDR3 bases: TGCGCCAGCAGCTCGACTAGCGGGGGGATGAACACCGGGGAGCTGTTTTTT.

The gene calls are TRBV2 and TRBJ1-6; 7 nucleotides line up with TRBD1. The CDR3 extends over 16 amino acids. V trimming: 1 base; J trimming: 7 bases; junction bases outside the gene matches: 7. Per germline, CDR1 SNHLY and CDR2 FYNNEI. CDR3 sequence (DNA): TGTGCCAGCAGTGAAGTGACAGGGAAAGGGAATTCACCCCTCCACTTT. This gives the protein CASSEVTGKGNSPLHF. The full variable domain, rest sourced from reference TRBV2 and TRBJ1-6, is EPEVTQTPSHQVTQMGQEVILRCVPISNHLYFYWYRQILGQKVEFLVSFYNNEISEKSEIFDDQFSVERPDGSNFTLKIRSTKLEDSAMYFCASSEVTGKGNSPLHFGNGTRLTVT.

The chain joins TRBV28 to TRBJ2-7, with 15 bases fitting TRBD2. The length of the CDR3 is 20 residues. Per the germline V gene, CDR1 is MDHEN and CDR2 is SYDVKM. V trimming: 5 bases; J trimming: 2 bases; junction bases outside the gene matches: 16. CDR3 region: CASSIIRRTSGGAGTYEQYF. Written as DNA, the CDR3 is TGTGCCAGCAGTATCATAAGACGGACTAGCGGGGGGGCCGGTACCTACGAGCAGTACTTC.

The rearrangement uses TRBV5-1 and TRBJ2-6, with D perhaps matching TRBD1 (5 bases). V lost 1 base and J lost 0, with 14 bases in between. Per germline, CDR1 SGHRS and CDR2 YFSETQ. The CDR3 contains 18 residues. The chain's CDR3 is CASSLTKFDSSGANVLTF. CDR3 DNA: TGCGCCAGCAGCTTGACTAAATTTGACAGCTCTGGGGCCAACGTCCTGACTTTC.

This rearrangement joins TRBV11-2 to TRBJ1-5; 7 bases line up with TRBD1. The CDR3 is 17 amino acids. CDR1 and CDR2 from the germline V gene are SGHAT and FQNNGV. The trim removed 5 bases at V and 0 bases at J, leaving 10 bases unmatched. The CDR3 nucleotides read TGTGCCAGCAGCCCCGTTATAGGGACAGCTAGCAATCAGCCCCAGCATTTT. Translated, it gives CASSPVIGTASNQPQHF.

The rearrangement joins TRBV7-9 to TRBJ1-2, with D possibly being TRBD1 (6 bases). CDR1 is SEHNR and CDR2 is FQNEAQ in the germline V gene (reference sequence). The CDR3 is 16 residues long. The germline V and J ends were trimmed by 0 bases and 2 bases, with 13 bases remaining between them. The CDR3 DNA reads TGTGCCAGCAGCTTAGCGGGCAGGGGAATAAACTATGGCTACACCTTC. Its translation is CASSLAGRGINYGYTF.

This rearrangement joins TRBV7-9 to TRBJ2-3, with 8 bases identical to TRBD2. This CDR3 contains 15 residues. V lost 5 bases to trimming and J lost 3 bases; unmatched junction nucleotides: 7. CDR1 and CDR2 (germline): SEHNR, FQNEAQ (reference sequence). CDR3 DNA sequence: TGTGCCAGCAGCCTCATAGCGGGGAGGACAGATACGCAGTATTTT. Translated, it gives CASSLIAGRTDTQYF.

V and J are TRBV4-1 and TRBJ1-5; 11 bases line up with TRBD1. CDR1 is MGHRA, CDR2 YSYEKL, per germline. This CDR3 is 15 amino acids long. Trimming removed 4 bases from V and 10 bases from J; junction bases left unmatched: 9. The CDR3 nucleotides read TGCGCCAGCAGCCCCAGACGGGACAGGGGGTACCCCCAGCATTTT. Translating it yields CASSPRRDRGYPQHF.

DNA of the CDR3: TGTGCCAGCAGTTACCGGCAGGGGCGAGGATATGGCTACACCTTC. It is translated as CASSYRQGRGYGYTF. The chain recombines TRBV6-5 with TRBJ1-2, with TRBD1 as a possible D gene (6 bases). In germline, CDR1 is MNHEY, CDR2 SVGAGI. This CDR3 contains 15 residues. Trimming removed 2 bases from V and 5 bases from J, with 15 bases in between.

The rearrangement uses TRBV30 and TRBJ1-2; 7 nucleotides align to TRBD1. With 2 bases clipped from V and 5 bases from J, the junction kept 2 bases outside the gene matches. CDR3 length equals 12 residues. Germline V gene lookup returns CDR1 GTSNPN and CDR2 SVGIG (reference sequence). CDR3 DNA: TGTGCCTGGAGTAACAGGGGTTATGGCTACACCTTC. This translates into CAWSNRGYGYTF.

The V call is TRBV5-1, the J call TRBJ1-1; D is perhaps TRBD1 (6 bases). Germline CDR1 reads SGHRS; CDR2 reads YFSETQ. The CDR3 is made up of 15 amino acids. Trimming shortened V by 2 bases and J by 3 bases, and 14 bases separated the two germline ends. Here the CDR3 DNA reads TGCGCCAGCAGCTTAGCCTGGGGGCAAGACACTGAAGCTTTCTTT. This gives the protein CASSLAWGQDTEAFF. Supplemented by reference TRBV5-1 and TRBJ1-1, the full variable domain reads KAGVTQTPRYLIKTRGQQVTLSCSPISGHRSVSWYQQTPGQGLQFLFEYFSETQRNKGNFPGRFSGRQFSNSRSEMNVSTLELGDSALYLCASSLAWGQDTEAFFGQGTRLTVV.